The rows below give T cell receptor beta chains drawn from one sample of a study of T cell responses to AZD1222 COVID-19 vaccine. Method: immunoSEQ multiplex PCR; TCRdb's copy keeps in-frame clones and lacks some. Here the sample spans approximately 65,000 clones, approximately 80% being singletons. The sequencing here drew on peripheral blood, taken on day 0 of AZD1222 vaccination. The receptors were gathered from an adult in good health. CDR3s include the opening cysteine and the closing phenylalanine or tryptophan. D genes are given only for firm matches. A row's size may be missing; if present it is once, few, many or a size class.

CDR3: CASSRQGSYNEQFF
DNA: TGTGCCAGTAGCAGACAGGGCTCCTACAATGAGCAGTTCTTC
D: TRBD1
size: -
J: TRBJ2-1
V: TRBV19

CDR3: CAWSKDGQYGYTF
DNA: TGTGCCTGGAGTAAAGACGGACAATATGGCTACACCTTC
D: -
size: -
J: TRBJ1-2
V: TRBV30

CDR3: CASSHASGGAGSQYF
DNA: TGTGCCAGCAGCCACGCTAGCGGGGGGGCCGGTTCCCAGTACTTC
D: TRBD2
size: -
J: TRBJ2-5
V: TRBV3-1/TRBV3-2

CDR3: CASSYSSTRGYGYTF
DNA: TGTGCCAGCAGTTACTCCAGTACCCGAGGATATGGCTACACCTTC
D: -
size: -
J: TRBJ1-2
V: TRBV6-5

CDR3: CSVRTSGGAQYF
DNA: TGCAGCGTTCGGACTAGCGGGGGGGCCCAGTACTTC
D: TRBD2
size: -
J: TRBJ2-5
V: TRBV29-1

CDR3: CASSPNGVGPATDTQYF
DNA: TGTGCCAGCAGCCCCAACGGCGTGGGCCCCGCCACAGATACGCAGTATTTT
D: -
size: -
J: TRBJ2-3
V: TRBV7-2

CDR3: CASSRPMYEKLFF
DNA: TGTGCCAGCAGCCGACCCATGTATGAAAAACTGTTTTTT
D: -
size: -
J: TRBJ1-4
V: TRBV6-5

CDR3: CASSTRPGGYTEAFF
DNA: TGTGCCAGCAGCACTCGGCCAGGAGGGTACACTGAAGCTTTCTTT
D: -
size: -
J: TRBJ1-1
V: TRBV3-1/TRBV3-2

CDR3: CASSQEHRGFEAFF
DNA: TGTGCCAGCAGCCAAGAGCACCGGGGCTTCGAAGCTTTCTTT
D: -
size: -
J: TRBJ1-1
V: TRBV3-1/TRBV3-2

CDR3: CSVRDRRDEKLFF
DNA: TGCAGCGTCCGGGACAGGAGGGATGAAAAACTGTTTTTT
D: TRBD1
size: -
J: TRBJ1-4
V: TRBV29-1

CDR3: CASSVRGGGNTIYF
DNA: TGTGCCAGCAGTGTTAGAGGTGGGGGAAACACCATATATTTT
D: -
size: -
J: TRBJ1-3
V: TRBV3-1/TRBV3-2

CDR3: CASSHTGYGYTF
DNA: TGTGCCAGCAGCCATACAGGGTATGGCTACACCTTC
D: -
size: -
J: TRBJ1-2
V: TRBV9

CDR3: CASSSYRGLRVEQFF
DNA: TGTGCCAGCAGCTCCTACAGGGGGCTTAGGGTTGAGCAGTTCTTC
D: TRBD1
size: once
J: TRBJ2-1
V: TRBV11-2

CDR3: CAISSGSGTDTMPQHF
DNA: TGTGCCATCAGTTCGGGTAGCGGGACAGACACAATGCCCCAGCATTTT
D: TRBD1
size: -
J: TRBJ1-5
V: TRBV10-3

CDR3: CATSDPGSYNEQFF
DNA: TGTGCCACCAGTGACCCGGGATCATACAATGAGCAGTTCTTC
D: -
size: -
J: TRBJ2-1
V: TRBV24-1

CDR3: CAWSDSSYEQYF
DNA: TGTGCCTGGAGCGACAGTTCATACGAGCAGTACTTC
D: -
size: -
J: TRBJ2-7
V: TRBV30

CDR3: CASSGGGRTDTQYF
DNA: TGTGCCAGCAGCGGAGGGGGCCGCACAGATACGCAGTATTTT
D: -
size: -
J: TRBJ2-3
V: TRBV5-5

CDR3: CASSLDQERSSYEQYF
DNA: TGTGCCAGCAGCTTGGACCAAGAAAGGTCCTCCTACGAGCAGTACTTC
D: -
size: -
J: TRBJ2-7
V: TRBV5-4

CDR3: CASSLSPGGNTEAFF
DNA: TGTGCCAGCAGTTTATCCCCGGGGGGGAACACTGAAGCTTTCTTT
D: -
size: -
J: TRBJ1-1
V: TRBV27

CDR3: CATQVQFVQGSILNEQFF
DNA: TGTGCCACCCAAGTTCAATTCGTCCAGGGTAGTATCCTCAATGAGCAGTTCTTC
D: -
size: -
J: TRBJ2-1
V: TRBV27

CDR3: CASSDNQGGKLFF
DNA: TGTGCCAGCAGTGACAACCAGGGGGGAAAACTGTTTTTT
D: TRBD1
size: -
J: TRBJ1-4
V: TRBV6-4

CDR3: CASSLIPGQGVNTIYF
DNA: TGTGCCAGCAGTTTAATCCCGGGACAGGGAGTAAACACCATATATTTT
D: TRBD1
size: -
J: TRBJ1-3
V: TRBV5-5

CDR3: CASSIGQGNSPLHF
DNA: TGCGCCAGCAGCATCGGACAGGGCAATTCACCCCTCCACTTT
D: TRBD1
size: -
J: TRBJ1-6
V: TRBV5-1

CDR3: CASSSDRGASYYGYTF
DNA: TGTGCCAGCAGTTCGGACAGGGGGGCGTCGTACTATGGCTACACCTTC
D: TRBD1
size: -
J: TRBJ1-2
V: TRBV6-2/TRBV6-3

CDR3: CASSQDYGRQETQYF
DNA: TGCGCCAGCAGCCAAGATTATGGGCGGCAAGAGACCCAGTACTTC
D: -
size: few
J: TRBJ2-5
V: TRBV4-3

CDR3: CASSPLMNTEAFF
DNA: TGTGCCAGCAGTCCTCTAATGAACACTGAAGCTTTCTTT
D: -
size: -
J: TRBJ1-1
V: TRBV7-9

CDR3: CASSLNPSGANEKLFF
DNA: TGCGCCAGCAGCTTGAACCCATCTGGGGCTAATGAAAAACTGTTTTTT
D: -
size: -
J: TRBJ1-4
V: TRBV5-1

CDR3: CASSQPVYNSPLHF
DNA: TGTGCCAGCAGCCAACCCGTCTATAATTCACCCCTCCACTTT
D: -
size: -
J: TRBJ1-6
V: TRBV14

CDR3: CASTVSGEGTEAFF
DNA: TGTGCCAGTACCGTGAGTGGGGAAGGGACTGAAGCTTTCTTT
D: -
size: few
J: TRBJ1-1
V: TRBV19

CDR3: CATRGGLFTEAFF
DNA: TGTGCCACCCGGGGGGGGTTGTTCACTGAAGCTTTCTTT
D: -
size: -
J: TRBJ1-1
V: TRBV10-3

CDR3: CASTPGGGNTIYF
DNA: TGTGCCAGCACTCCCGGGGGCGGAAACACCATATATTTT
D: -
size: -
J: TRBJ1-3
V: TRBV6-5

CDR3: CASSLSGGLNEQFF
DNA: TGTGCCAGCAGCTTATCGGGGGGCCTAAATGAGCAGTTCTTC
D: -
size: -
J: TRBJ2-1
V: TRBV7-3

CDR3: CSAKGDSEAFF
DNA: TGCAGTGCAAAGGGGGACTCTGAAGCTTTCTTT
D: -
size: -
J: TRBJ1-1
V: TRBV20-1

CDR3: CASSIFEGTDEQYF
DNA: TGTGCCAGTAGTATTTTTGAAGGGACCGACGAGCAGTACTTC
D: -
size: once
J: TRBJ2-7
V: TRBV19

CDR3: CASSPRATTNEKLFF
DNA: TGTGCCAGCAGTCCCCGAGCCACAACTAATGAAAAACTGTTTTTT
D: -
size: -
J: TRBJ1-4
V: TRBV7-9

CDR3: CSASPRGGAQNEKLFF
DNA: TGCAGTGCTAGTCCCCGGGGAGGGGCACAAAATGAAAAACTGTTTTTT
D: -
size: -
J: TRBJ1-4
V: TRBV20-1

CDR3: CASSEANRLPTNTDTQYF
DNA: TGTGCCAGCAGTGAAGCGAATAGGCTACCGACTAACACAGATACGCAGTATTTT
D: -
size: -
J: TRBJ2-3
V: TRBV2